The 2 T cell receptor beta chains listed next were all sequenced from one sample in a study of Ad26.COV2.S vaccination and SARS-CoV-2 variants. Indicated treatment: about 20 received Ad26.COV2.S at low or high dose, single or two shots; about 5 received placebo; per-sample allocation not given. On day 63 after the first injection, vaccine and placebo recipients gave samples. Data came from immunoSEQ multiplex PCR; TCRdb stores just in-frame clones and leaves some out. Among about 280,000 clones listed, about 87% were seen once. Sequences were derived from peripheral blood, sampled in a trial of Ad26.COV2.S vaccine versus placebo. These TCRs come from a person aged 18 to 59 who received the Ad26.COV2.S COVID-19 vaccine or a placebo.

This sequence joins TRBV6-5 and TRBJ1-1; the D gene is possibly TRBD1 (5 bases). With 8 bases removed from V and 3 bases from J, the gap between germline ends came to 16 bases. This CDR3 is built from 14 residues. Germline V gene lookup returns CDR1 MNHEY and CDR2 SVGAGI. In nucleotides, the CDR3 is TGTGCCAGCGCCTCCAGGGCCATGGACACTGAAGCTTTCTTT. Translating gives CASASRAMDTEAFF.

This chain connects TRBV7-2 to TRBJ2-7; 12 positions agree with TRBD1. With V trimmed by 4 bases and J by 4 bases, 2 bases remained unmatched. Germline V gives CDR1 SGHTA, CDR2 FQGNSA. This CDR3 region has 14 residues. CDR3 protein: CASSWGQGAYEQYF. The CDR3, as DNA: TGTGCCAGCAGCTGGGGACAGGGGGCTTACGAGCAGTACTTC.